This TCR beta chain stems from a study of T cell responses to AZD1222 COVID-19 vaccine. Study context: Combined were second doses at about 4 or about 12 weeks.

This CDR3 is built from 12 residues. V lost 3 bases to trimming and J lost 3 bases, with 8 bases between them. CDR1 is DFQATT, CDR2 SNEGSKA, per germline (reference sequence). The data were produced by immunoSEQ multiplex PCR, yet TCRdb's version contains in-frame clones alone and is incomplete. This repertoire shows 100,000 to 120,000 clones, around 90% found once; its top ten account for around 10%. Study-level findings and limits: Only a handful of AZD1222 recipients were seropositive at baseline. Increases in Spike-specific TCR breadth and depth were seen after two AZD1222 doses.

As concerns this clone: Antigen: not known.

The chain combines TRBV20-1 with TRBJ2-5, with D possibly being TRBD2 (6 bases). This specimen consisted of peripheral blood, obtained on day 0 of AZD1222 vaccination. The sequence was obtained from an adult in good health. CDR3 sequence: CSASPGEETQYF. The DNA for the CDR3 is TGCAGTGCTAGTCCGGGGGAAGAGACCCAGTACTTC.